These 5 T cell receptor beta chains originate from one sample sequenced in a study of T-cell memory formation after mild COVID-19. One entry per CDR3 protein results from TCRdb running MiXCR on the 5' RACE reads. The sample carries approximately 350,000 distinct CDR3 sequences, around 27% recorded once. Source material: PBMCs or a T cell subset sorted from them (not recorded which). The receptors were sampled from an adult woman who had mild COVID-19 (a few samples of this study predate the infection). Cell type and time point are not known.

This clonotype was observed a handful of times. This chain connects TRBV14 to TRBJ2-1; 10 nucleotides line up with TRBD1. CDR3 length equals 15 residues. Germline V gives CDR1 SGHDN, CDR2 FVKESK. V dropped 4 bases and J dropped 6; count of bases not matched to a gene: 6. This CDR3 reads CASSLPGQGINEQFF. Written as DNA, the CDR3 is TGTGCCAGCAGCCTACCGGGACAGGGGATCAATGAGCAGTTCTTC.

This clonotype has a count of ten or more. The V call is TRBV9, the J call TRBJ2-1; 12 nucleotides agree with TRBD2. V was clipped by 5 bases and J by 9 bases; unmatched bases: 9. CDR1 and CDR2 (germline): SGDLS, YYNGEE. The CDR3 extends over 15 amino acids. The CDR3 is CASRLGASGRGEQFF. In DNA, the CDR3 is TGTGCCAGCAGGTTAGGGGCTAGCGGGAGGGGTGAGCAGTTCTTC.

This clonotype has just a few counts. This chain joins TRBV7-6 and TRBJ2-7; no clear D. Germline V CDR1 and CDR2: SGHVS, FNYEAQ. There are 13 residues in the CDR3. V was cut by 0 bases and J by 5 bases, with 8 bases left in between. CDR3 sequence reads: CASSLAVRNEQYF. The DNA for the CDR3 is TGTGCCAGCAGCTTAGCGGTTAGGAACGAGCAGTACTTC. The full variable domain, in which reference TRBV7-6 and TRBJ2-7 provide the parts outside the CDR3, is GAGVSQSPRYKVTKRGQDVALRCDPISGHVSLYWYRQALGQGPEFLTYFNYEAQQDKSGLPNDRFSAERPEGSISTLTIQRTEQRDSAMYRCASSLAVRNEQYFGPGTRLTVT.

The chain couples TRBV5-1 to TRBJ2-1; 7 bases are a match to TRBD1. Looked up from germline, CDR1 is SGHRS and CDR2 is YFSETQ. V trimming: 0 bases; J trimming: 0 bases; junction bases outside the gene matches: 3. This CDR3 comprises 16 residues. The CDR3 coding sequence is TGCGCCAGCAGCTTGGGGGACAGCTACTCCTACAATGAGCAGTTCTTC. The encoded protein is CASSLGDSYSYNEQFF.

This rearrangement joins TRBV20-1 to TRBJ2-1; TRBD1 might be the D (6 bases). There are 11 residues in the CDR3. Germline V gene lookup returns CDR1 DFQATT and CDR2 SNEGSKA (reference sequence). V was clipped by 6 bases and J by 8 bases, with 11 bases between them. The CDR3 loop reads CSAVQGYEQFF. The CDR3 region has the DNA TGCAGTGCCGTACAGGGCTATGAGCAGTTCTTC.